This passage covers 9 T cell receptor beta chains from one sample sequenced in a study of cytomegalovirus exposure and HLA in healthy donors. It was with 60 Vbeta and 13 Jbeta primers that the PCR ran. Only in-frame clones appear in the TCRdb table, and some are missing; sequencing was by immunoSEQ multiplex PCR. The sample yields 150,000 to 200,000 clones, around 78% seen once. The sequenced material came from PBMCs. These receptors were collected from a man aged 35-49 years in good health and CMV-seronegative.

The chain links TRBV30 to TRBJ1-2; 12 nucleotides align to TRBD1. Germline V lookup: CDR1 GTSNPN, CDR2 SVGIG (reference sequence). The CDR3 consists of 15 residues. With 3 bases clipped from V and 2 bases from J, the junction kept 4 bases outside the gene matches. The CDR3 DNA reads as TGTGCCTGGAGCCAAGGGACAGGGGGCAACTATGGCTACACCTTC. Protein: CAWSQGTGGNYGYTF.

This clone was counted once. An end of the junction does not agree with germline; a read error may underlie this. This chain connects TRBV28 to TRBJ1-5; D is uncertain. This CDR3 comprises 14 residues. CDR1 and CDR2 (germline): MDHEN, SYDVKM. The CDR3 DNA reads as TGTGCCAGCAGGTTATGGCGGTCGGGTCAGCCCCAGCATTTT. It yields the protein CASRLWRSGQPQHF.

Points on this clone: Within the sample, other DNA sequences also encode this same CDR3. This chain's CDR3 is CASSLLQGGSYEQYF. The CDR3 nucleotides read TGCGCCAGCAGCTTGTTGCAGGGGGGTTCCTACGAGCAGTACTTC. The chain has TRBV5-1 and TRBJ2-7, with D possibly matching TRBD1 (7 bases). Germline-derived CDR1 and CDR2 are SGHRS and YFSETQ. The V end was cut by 1 base, the J end by 1 base, with 12 bases between. CDR3 size: 15 residues.

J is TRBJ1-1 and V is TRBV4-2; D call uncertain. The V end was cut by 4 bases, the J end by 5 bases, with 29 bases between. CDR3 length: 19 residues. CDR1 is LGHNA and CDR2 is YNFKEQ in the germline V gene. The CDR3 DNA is TGTGCCAGCAGCCCCCCCGGCGGACTTCGCACCTCTTTCGGGACTGAAGCTTTCTTT. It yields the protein CASSPPGGLRTSFGTEAFF.

This chain's CDR3 is CASTGKGTTQETQYF. CDR3 in DNA: TGTGCCAGCACTGGGAAAGGGACTACCCAAGAGACCCAGTACTTC. The rearrangement links TRBV2 to TRBJ2-5; 7 bases align to TRBD2. Germline V lookup: CDR1 SNHLY, CDR2 FYNNEI. V dropped 7 bases and J dropped 1; count of bases not matched to a gene: 9. CDR3 size: 15 residues.

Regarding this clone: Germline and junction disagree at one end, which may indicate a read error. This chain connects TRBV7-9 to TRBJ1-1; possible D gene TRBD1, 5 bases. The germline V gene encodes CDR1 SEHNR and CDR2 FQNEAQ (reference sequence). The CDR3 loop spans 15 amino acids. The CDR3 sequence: CSSTSMGRAATEAFF. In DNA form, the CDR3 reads TGTTCCAGCACCTCTATGGGCAGGGCGGCCACTGAAGCTTTCTTT.

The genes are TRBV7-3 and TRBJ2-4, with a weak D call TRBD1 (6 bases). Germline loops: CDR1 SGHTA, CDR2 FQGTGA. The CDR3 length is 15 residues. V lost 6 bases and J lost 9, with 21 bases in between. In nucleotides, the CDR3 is TGTGCCAGCAGTCCGGACAGTGGGGCAGGAGGCATTCAGTACTTC. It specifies CASSPDSGAGGIQYF.

The CDR3 nucleotides are TGTGCCAGCAGCGTCCAGGGGCTGACGTATGGCTACACCTTC. As protein: CASSVQGLTYGYTF. The rearrangement joins TRBV11-2 to TRBJ1-2; maybe TRBD1 (6 bases). The CDR3 runs to 14 residues. V shed 5 bases and J shed 5 bases, with 15 bases lying between them. Germline V gives CDR1 SGHAT, CDR2 FQNNGV.

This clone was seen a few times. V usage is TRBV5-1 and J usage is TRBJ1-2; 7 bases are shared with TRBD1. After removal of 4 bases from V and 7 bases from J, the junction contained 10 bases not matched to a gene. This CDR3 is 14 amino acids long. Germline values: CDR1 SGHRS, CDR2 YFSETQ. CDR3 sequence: CASSTGTAALGYTF. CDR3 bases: TGCGCCAGCAGCACCGGGACAGCCGCCCTTGGCTACACCTTC.